Detailed here is one TCR beta chain. The CDR3 extends over 13 amino acids. Trimming shortened V by 2 bases and J by 6 bases, and 11 bases separated the two germline ends. Germline CDR1 is GTSNPN and CDR2 is SVGIG (reference sequence). How the authors handled the data: Amplification from reference gene primers served as the basis for estimated nucleated cell counts. Assay: immunoSEQ multiplex PCR; the TCRdb copy retains only in-frame clones and omits some. Clone size and the V and J calls come from that table; the DNA yielded D and trimming. The sample has about 190,000 clones; 70% to 90% are singletons. The data originate from a study of blood T cell repertoires in COVID-19. Study in general: Samples taken during acute and convalescent COVID-19 were collected in the United States, Italy and Spain. In each case, the material was cDNA or gDNA derived from T cells, B-cell-depleted T cells, or PBMCs.

This clonotype was obtained from a young woman with active or convalescent COVID-19. The sequenced sample was peripheral blood. The V gene is TRBV30, the J gene TRBJ1-5; D not certain. CDR3 sequence (DNA): TGTGCCTGGAGTTCCCCCGGAGGTCAGCCCCAGCATTTT. Amino acids: CAWSSPGGQPQHF.